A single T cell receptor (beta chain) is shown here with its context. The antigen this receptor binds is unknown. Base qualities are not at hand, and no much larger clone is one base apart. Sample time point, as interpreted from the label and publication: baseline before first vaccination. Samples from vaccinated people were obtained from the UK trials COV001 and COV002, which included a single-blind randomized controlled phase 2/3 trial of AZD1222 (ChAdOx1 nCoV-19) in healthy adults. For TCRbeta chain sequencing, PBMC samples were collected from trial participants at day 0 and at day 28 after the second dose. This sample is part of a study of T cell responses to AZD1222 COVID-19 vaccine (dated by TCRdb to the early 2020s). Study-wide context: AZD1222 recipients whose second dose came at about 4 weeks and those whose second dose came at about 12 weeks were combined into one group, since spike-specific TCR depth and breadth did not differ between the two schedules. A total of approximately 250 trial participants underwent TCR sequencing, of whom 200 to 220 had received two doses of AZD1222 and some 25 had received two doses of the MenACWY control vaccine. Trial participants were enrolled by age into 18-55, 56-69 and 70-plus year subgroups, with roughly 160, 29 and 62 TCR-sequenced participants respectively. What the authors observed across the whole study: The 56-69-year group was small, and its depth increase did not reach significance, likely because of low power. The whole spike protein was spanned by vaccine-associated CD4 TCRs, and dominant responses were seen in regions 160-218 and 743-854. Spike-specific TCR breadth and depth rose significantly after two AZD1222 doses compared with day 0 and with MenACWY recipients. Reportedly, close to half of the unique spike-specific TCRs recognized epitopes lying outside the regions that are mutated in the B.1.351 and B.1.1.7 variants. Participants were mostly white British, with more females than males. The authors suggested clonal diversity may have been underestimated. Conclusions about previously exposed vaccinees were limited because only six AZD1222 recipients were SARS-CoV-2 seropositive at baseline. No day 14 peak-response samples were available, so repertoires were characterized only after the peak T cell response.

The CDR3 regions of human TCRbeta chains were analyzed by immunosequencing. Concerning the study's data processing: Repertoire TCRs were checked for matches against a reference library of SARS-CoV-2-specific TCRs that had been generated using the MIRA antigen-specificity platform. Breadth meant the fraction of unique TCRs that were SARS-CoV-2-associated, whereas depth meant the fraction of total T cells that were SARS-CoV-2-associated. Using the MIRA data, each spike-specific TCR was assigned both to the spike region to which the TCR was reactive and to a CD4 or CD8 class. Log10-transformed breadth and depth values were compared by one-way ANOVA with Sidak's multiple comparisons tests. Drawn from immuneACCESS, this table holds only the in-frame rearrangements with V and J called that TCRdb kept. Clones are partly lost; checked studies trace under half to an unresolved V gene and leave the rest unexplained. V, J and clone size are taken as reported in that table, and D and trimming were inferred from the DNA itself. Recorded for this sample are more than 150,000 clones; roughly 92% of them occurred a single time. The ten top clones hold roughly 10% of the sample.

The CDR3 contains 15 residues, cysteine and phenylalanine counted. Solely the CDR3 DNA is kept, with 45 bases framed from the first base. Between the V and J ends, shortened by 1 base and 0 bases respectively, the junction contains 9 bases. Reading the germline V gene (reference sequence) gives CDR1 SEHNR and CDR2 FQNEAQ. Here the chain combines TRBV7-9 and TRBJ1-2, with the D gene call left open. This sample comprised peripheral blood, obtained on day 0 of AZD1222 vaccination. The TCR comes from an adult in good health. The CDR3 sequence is CASSLEVWANYGYTF. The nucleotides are TGTGCCAGCAGCTTAGAGGTTTGGGCTAACTATGGCTACACCTTC. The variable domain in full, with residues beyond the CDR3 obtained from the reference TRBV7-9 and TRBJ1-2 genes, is DTGVSQNPRHKITKRGQNVTFRCDPISEHNRLYWYRQTLGQGPEFLTYFQNEAQLEKSRLLSDRFSAERPKGSFSTLEIQRTEQGDSAMYLCASSLEVWANYGYTFGSGTRLTVV.